This T cell receptor (beta chain) comes out of a study of T cells expressing NK-cell markers. Study details: All TCR beta repertoires analysed originated from sorted CD3+CD56+NKG2C+, CD3+CD56+NKG2C- and CD3+CD56-NKG2C+ T cells. Just one sequenced donor of eight was HCMV-seronegative, while seven were seropositive.

Germline V gene lookup returns CDR1 SGHNT and CDR2 YENEEA. CDR3 length equals 15 residues. TCRdb re-called the 5' RACE reads and gives one entry per CDR3 protein, without DNA. This listing includes roughly 390,000 distinct CDR3 sequences. The V and J genes are TRBV11-3 and TRBJ2-1; checking the TCRdb D call of TRBD1 is not possible without DNA. The specimen sequenced was blood T cells: a sorted CD56 or NKG2C T cell subset, CD4+ or CD8+ T cells, or bulk PBMC T cells (not recorded which). This sequence originates from a woman in her forties or fifties in good health. CDR3 in amino acids: CASSRDRGSLGEQFF.